The clone carrying this TCR beta chain was recorded only once. After removal of 6 bases from V and 2 bases from J, the junction contained 5 bases not matched to a gene. This CDR3 has 15 residues. Germline CDR1 KGHSH, CDR2 LQKENI. The data derive from a study of blood T cell repertoires in COVID-19. About the study: Acute and convalescent COVID-19 samples came from the United States, Italy and Spain. PBMCs, B-cell-depleted T cells, or T cells provided the cDNA or gDNA that made up the material.

Per the authors' pipeline: Estimated nucleated cell counts came from reference gene primer amplification. Repertoires were generated with immunoSEQ multiplex PCR, while TCRdb's copy carries only in-frame clones and drops some. For V, J and clone size, that table is used; D and trimming come from the DNA. The sample records about 120,000 clones, 81% being singletons. The chain recombines TRBV18 with TRBJ2-7; the match to TRBD2 covers 12 bases. The sample taken for sequencing was peripheral blood. The TCR comes from a human donor in a cohort sampled during active COVID-19. Written as DNA, the CDR3 is TGTGCCAGCTCCTTCGGACTAGCGGGGCCCTACGAGCAGTACTTC. Translation gives CASSFGLAGPYEQYF.